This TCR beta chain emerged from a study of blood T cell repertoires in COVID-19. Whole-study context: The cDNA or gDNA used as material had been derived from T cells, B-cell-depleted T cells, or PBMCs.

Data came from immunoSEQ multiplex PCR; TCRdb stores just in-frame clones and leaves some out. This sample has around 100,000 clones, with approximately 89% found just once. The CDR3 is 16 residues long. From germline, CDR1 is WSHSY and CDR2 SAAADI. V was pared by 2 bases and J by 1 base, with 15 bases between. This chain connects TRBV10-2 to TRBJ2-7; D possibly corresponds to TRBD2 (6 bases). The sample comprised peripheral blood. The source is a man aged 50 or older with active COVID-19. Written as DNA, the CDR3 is TGCGCCAGCAGTGAGCGTCCTGGAGGGTCTTCCTACGAGCAGTACGTC. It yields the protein CASSERPGGSSYEQYV.